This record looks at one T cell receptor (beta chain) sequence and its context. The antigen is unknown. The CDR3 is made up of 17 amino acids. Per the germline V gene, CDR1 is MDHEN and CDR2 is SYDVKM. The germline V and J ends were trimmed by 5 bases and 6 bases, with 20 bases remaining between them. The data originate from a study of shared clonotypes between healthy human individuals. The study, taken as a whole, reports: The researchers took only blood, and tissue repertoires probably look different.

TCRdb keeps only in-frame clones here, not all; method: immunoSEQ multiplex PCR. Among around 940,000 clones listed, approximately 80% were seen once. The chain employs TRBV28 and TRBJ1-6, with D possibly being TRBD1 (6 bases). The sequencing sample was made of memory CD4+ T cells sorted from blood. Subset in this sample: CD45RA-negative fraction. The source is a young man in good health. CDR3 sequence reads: CASSIALHRALNSPLHF. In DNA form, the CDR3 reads TGTGCCAGCAGTATAGCTCTTCACAGGGCCCTTAATTCACCCCTCCACTTT.